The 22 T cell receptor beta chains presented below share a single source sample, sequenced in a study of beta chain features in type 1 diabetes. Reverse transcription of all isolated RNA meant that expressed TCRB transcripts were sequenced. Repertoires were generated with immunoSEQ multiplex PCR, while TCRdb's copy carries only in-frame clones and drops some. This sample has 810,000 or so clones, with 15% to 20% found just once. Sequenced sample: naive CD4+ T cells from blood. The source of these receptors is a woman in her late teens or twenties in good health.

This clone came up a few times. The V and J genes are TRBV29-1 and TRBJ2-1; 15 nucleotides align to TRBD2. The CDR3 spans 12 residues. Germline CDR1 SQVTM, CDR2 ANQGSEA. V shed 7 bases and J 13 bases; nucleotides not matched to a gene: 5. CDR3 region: CSDGLAGGPQFF. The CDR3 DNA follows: TGCAGCGATGGACTAGCGGGAGGGCCCCAGTTCTTC.

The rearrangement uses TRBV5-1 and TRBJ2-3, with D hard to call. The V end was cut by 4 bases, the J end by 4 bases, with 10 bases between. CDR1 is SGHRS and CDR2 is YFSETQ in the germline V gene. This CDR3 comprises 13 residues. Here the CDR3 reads CASSTLTADTQYF. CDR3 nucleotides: TGCGCCAGCAGCACCCTAACAGCAGATACGCAGTATTTT.

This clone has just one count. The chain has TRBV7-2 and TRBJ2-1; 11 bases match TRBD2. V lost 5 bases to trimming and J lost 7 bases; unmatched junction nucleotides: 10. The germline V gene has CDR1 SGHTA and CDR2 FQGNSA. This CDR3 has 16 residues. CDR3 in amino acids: CASSLWVAGGGNEQFF. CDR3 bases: TGTGCCAGCAGCCTGTGGGTAGCGGGAGGGGGGAATGAGCAGTTCTTC.

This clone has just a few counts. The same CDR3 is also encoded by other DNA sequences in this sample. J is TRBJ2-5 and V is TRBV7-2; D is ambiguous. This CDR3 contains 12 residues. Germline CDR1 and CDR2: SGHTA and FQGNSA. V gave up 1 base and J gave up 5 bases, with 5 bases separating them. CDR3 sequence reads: CASSLDVETQYF. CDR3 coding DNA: TGTGCCAGCAGCTTAGACGTCGAGACCCAGTACTTC.

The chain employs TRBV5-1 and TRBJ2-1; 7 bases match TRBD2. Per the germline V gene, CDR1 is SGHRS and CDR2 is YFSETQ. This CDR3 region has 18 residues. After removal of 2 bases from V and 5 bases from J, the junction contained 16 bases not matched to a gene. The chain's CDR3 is CASSFGLEPAAGDNEQFF. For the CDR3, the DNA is TGCGCCAGCAGCTTTGGGTTGGAGCCTGCGGCGGGAGACAATGAGCAGTTCTTC.

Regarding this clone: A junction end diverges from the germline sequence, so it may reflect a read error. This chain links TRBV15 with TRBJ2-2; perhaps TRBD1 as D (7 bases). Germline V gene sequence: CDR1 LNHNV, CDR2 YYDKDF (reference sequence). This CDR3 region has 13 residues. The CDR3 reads CATSRDHQGGLFF. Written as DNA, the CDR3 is TGTGCCACCAGCAGAGATCACCAGGGGGGGCTGTTTTTT.

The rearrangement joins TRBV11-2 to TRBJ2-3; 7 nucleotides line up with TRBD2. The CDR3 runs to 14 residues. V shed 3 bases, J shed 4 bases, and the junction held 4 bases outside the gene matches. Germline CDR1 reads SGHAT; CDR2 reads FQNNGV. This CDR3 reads CASSFIAGSDTQYF. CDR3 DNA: TGTGCCAGCAGCTTTATAGCGGGTTCAGATACGCAGTATTTT.

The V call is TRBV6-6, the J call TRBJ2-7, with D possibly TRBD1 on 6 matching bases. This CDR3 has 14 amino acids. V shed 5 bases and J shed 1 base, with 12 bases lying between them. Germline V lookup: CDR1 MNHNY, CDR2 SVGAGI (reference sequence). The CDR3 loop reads CASSRETGSYEQYF. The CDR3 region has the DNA TGTGCCAGCAGTCGAGAGACAGGTTCCTACGAGCAGTACTTC.

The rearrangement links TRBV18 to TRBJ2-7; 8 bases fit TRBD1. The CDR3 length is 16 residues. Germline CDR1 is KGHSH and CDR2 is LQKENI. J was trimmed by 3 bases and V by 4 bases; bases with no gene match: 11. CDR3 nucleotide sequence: TGTGCCAGCTCACTCCGGACCGGGACAGGCAGCTACGAGCAGTACTTC. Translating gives CASSLRTGTGSYEQYF.

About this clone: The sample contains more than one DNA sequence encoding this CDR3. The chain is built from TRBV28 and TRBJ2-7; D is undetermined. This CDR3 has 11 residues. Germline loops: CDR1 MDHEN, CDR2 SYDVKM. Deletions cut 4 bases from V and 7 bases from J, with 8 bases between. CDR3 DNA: TGTGCCAGCAGTTCTCGCTTAGAGCAGTACTTC. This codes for CASSSRLEQYF.

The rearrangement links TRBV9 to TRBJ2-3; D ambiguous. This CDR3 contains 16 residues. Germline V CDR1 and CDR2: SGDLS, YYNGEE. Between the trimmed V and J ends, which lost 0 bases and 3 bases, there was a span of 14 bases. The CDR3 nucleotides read TGTGCCAGCAGCGTAGATTTAAATGTGGGTACAGATACGCAGTATTTT. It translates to CASSVDLNVGTDTQYF.

CDR3 sequence: CASHDTIAKNIQYF. The DNA of the CDR3 is TGTGCCAGCCATGATACTATAGCCAAAAACATTCAGTACTTC. The chain uses TRBV28 and TRBJ2-4; no clear D. The V end was cut by 8 bases, the J end by 0 bases, with 11 bases between. The CDR3 loop spans 14 amino acids. Germline V gene sequence: CDR1 MDHEN, CDR2 SYDVKM.

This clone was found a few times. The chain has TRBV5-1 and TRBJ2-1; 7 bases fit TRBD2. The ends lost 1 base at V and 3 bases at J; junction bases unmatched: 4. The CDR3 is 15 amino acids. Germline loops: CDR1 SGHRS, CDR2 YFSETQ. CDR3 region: CASSLIAGLYNEQFF. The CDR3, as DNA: TGCGCCAGCAGCTTGATAGCGGGCCTCTACAATGAGCAGTTCTTC.

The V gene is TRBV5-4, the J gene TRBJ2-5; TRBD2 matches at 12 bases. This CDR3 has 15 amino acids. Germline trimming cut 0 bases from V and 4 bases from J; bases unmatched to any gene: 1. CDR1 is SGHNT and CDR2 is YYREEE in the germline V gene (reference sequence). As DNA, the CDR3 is TGTGCCAGCAGCTTGGCTAGCGGGGGGGGAGAGACCCAGTACTTC. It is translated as CASSLASGGGETQYF.

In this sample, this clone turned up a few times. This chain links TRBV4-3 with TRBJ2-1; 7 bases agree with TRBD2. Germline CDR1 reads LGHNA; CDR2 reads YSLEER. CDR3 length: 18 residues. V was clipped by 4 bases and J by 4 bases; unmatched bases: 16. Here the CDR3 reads CASSPPPVRGSGYNEQFF. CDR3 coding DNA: TGCGCCAGCAGCCCACCCCCGGTTCGCGGGAGTGGGTACAATGAGCAGTTCTTC.

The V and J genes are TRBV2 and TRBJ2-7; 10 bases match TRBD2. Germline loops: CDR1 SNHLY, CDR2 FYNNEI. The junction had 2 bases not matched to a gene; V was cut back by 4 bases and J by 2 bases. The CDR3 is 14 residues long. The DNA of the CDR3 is TGTGCCAGCAGTGTAGCGGGAGGAACCTACGAGCAGTACTTC. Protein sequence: CASSVAGGTYEQYF.

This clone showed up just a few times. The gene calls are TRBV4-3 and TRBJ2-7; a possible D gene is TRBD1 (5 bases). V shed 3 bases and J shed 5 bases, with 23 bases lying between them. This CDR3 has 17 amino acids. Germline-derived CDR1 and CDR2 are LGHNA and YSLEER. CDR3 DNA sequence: TGCGCCAGCAGCCACCTCAGGCAGGGTGGGAAGGTTCACGAGCAGTACTTC. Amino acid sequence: CASSHLRQGGKVHEQYF.

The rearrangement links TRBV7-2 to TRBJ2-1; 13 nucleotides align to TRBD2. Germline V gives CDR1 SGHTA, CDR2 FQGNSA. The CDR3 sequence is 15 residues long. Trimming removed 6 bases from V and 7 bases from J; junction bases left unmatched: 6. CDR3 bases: TGTGCCAGCAGTCGGACTAGCGGGAGAATAAATGAGCAGTTCTTC. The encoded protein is CASSRTSGRINEQFF.

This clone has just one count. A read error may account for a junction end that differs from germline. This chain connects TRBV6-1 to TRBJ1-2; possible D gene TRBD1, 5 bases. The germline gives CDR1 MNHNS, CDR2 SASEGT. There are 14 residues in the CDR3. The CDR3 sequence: CAISESAAGYGYTF. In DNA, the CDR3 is TGTGCCATCAGTGAGTCGGCGGCAGGGTATGGCTACACCTTC.

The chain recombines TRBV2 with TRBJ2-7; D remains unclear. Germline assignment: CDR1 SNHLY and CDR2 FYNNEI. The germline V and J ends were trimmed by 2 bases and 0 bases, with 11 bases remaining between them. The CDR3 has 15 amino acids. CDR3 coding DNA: TGTGCCAGCAGTGAACTATCACGGAGCTCCTACGAGCAGTACTTC. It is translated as CASSELSRSSYEQYF.

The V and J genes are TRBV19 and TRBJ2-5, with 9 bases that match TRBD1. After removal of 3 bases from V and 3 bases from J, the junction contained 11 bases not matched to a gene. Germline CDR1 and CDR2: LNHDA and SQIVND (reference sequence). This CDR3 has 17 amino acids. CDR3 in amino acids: CASSIRDRVVSEETQYF. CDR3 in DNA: TGTGCCAGTAGTATCCGGGACAGGGTCGTCTCTGAAGAGACCCAGTACTTC.

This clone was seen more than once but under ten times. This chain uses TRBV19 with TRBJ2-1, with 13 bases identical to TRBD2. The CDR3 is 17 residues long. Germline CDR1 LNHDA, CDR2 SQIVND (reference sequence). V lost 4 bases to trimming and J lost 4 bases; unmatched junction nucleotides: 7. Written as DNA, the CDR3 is TGTGCCAGTAGTACTAGACTAGCGGGAGGCGCTTACAATGAGCAGTTCTTC. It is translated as CASSTRLAGGAYNEQFF.